These 19 T cell receptor beta chains originate from one sample sequenced in a study of shared clonotypes between healthy human individuals. Repertoires were generated with immunoSEQ multiplex PCR, while TCRdb's copy carries only in-frame clones and drops some. The sample lists approximately 2.1 million clones; approximately 95% were seen once. The sample taken for sequencing was naive CD4+ T cells from PBMCs. Specified subset: CD45RA+ positively selected. All receptors derive from a man aged 18 to 29 in good health. Some clones in this sample may be carry-over from other donors' samples.

This rearrangement joins TRBV25-1 to TRBJ2-3; D is perhaps TRBD2 (5 bases). V was pared by 4 bases and J by 6 bases, with 5 bases between. The CDR3 is made up of 11 amino acids. The V gene's germline CDR1 is MGHDK and CDR2 SYGVNS. This CDR3 reads CASSAGDTQYF. The CDR3 nucleotides read TGTGCCAGCAGTGCGGGGGATACGCAGTATTTT.

This clone was picked up a small number of times. The V gene is TRBV4-3, the J gene TRBJ2-2; no clear D gene. Germline V gene data show CDR1 as LGHNA and CDR2 as YSLEER. The CDR3 contains 15 residues. Trimming took 3 bases from V and 0 from J, leaving 8 bases between them. CDR3 region: CASSQHLTNTGELFF. The CDR3 DNA is TGCGCCAGCAGCCAGCACTTAACGAACACCGGGGAGCTGTTTTTT.

Note on this clone: Other DNA variants within this sample encode the same CDR3. The V and J genes are TRBV5-1 and TRBJ1-1; 9 nucleotides align to TRBD1. V trimming: 3 bases; J trimming: 2 bases; junction bases outside the gene matches: 5. Per germline, CDR1 SGHRS and CDR2 YFSETQ. The CDR3 has 15 amino acids. The CDR3 bases are TGCGCCAGCAGCTCAACGGGACAGGGCAACACTGAAGCTTTCTTT. This gives the protein CASSSTGQGNTEAFF.

This clone was picked up one time. This CDR3 is CASSADRFDEQYF. In DNA form, the CDR3 reads TGCGCCAGCAGTGCGGACAGGTTCGACGAGCAGTACTTC. This rearrangement joins TRBV5-1 to TRBJ2-5, with TRBD1 matching over 7 bases. The end of the DNA aligns better with TRBJ2-7, so the J call may be wrong. The CDR3 is made up of 13 amino acids. In germline, CDR1 is SGHRS, CDR2 YFSETQ.

This chain uses TRBV6-5 with TRBJ1-1; tentatively, D is TRBD1 (6 bases). Trimming left V 4 bases short and J 3 bases short, with 12 bases between. This CDR3 has 14 amino acids. From germline, CDR1 is MNHEY and CDR2 SVGAGI. The chain's CDR3 is CASSLREGDTEAFF. CDR3 DNA: TGTGCCAGCAGTTTACGTGAGGGGGACACTGAAGCTTTCTTT.

The rearrangement links TRBV28 to TRBJ1-2; TRBD1 agrees at 11 bases. This CDR3 region has 14 residues. In germline, CDR1 is MDHEN, CDR2 SYDVKM. Trimming at V came to 5 bases and at J to 7 bases, leaving 6 bases not matched to a gene. CDR3 sequence reads: CASSADRGRSGYTF. DNA of the CDR3: TGTGCCAGCAGTGCGGACAGGGGGCGCAGTGGCTACACCTTC.

This rearrangement joins TRBV7-3 to TRBJ2-2; TRBD1 aligns across 8 bases. The CDR3 is 17 amino acids. The V segment lost 0 bases and the J segment 6 bases; nucleotides outside the gene matches: 9. Germline CDR1 and CDR2: SGHTA and FQGTGA. The CDR3 DNA follows: TGTGCCAGCAGCTTAACGAGGGCAGGGGGCGGATCCGGGGAGCTGTTTTTT. The encoded protein is CASSLTRAGGGSGELFF.

About this clone itself: Other nucleotide sequences from this sample produce the same CDR3. V is TRBV29-1 and J is TRBJ2-5; possibly TRBD1 for D (6 bases). Trimming stripped 6 bases from V and 3 bases from J, with 14 bases between. Germline V gene data show CDR1 as SQVTM and CDR2 as ANQGSEA. The length of the CDR3 is 13 residues. In nucleotides, the CDR3 is TGCAGCGTCGCCGGTCAGGGGAAAGAGACCCAGTACTTC. The encoded protein is CSVAGQGKETQYF.

V and J are TRBV18 and TRBJ1-2, with TRBD1 matching 7 bases. CDR3 size: 15 residues. The germline gives CDR1 KGHSH, CDR2 LQKENI. J was trimmed by 5 bases and V by 2 bases; bases with no gene match: 8. The CDR3 DNA follows: TGTGCCAGCTCACCAACTACAGGGGCTTTATATGGCTACACCTTC. Protein sequence: CASSPTTGALYGYTF.

The chain uses TRBV6-1 and TRBJ2-1; 10 positions match TRBD2. Germline V gene data show CDR1 as MNHNS and CDR2 as SASEGT. The CDR3 has 17 residues. With V trimmed by 3 bases and J by 2 bases, 7 bases remained unmatched. CDR3 residues: CASSDPRLAGAYNEQFF. CDR3 sequence (DNA): TGTGCCAGCAGTGACCCCCGACTAGCGGGTGCCTACAATGAGCAGTTCTTC.

The gene calls are TRBV7-8 and TRBJ2-7; D may be TRBD1 (5 bases). V was clipped by 5 bases and J by 6 bases, with 14 bases between them. From germline, CDR1 is SGHVS and CDR2 FQNEAQ. This CDR3 is built from 13 residues. CDR3 nucleotide sequence: TGTGCCAGCAGCCCCCAGGGATTGGGCGAGCAGTACTTC. Its translation is CASSPQGLGEQYF.

This chain connects TRBV5-6 to TRBJ1-1, with D perhaps TRBD1 (5 bases). The V and J ends lost 5 bases and 10 bases respectively, with 15 bases between them. This CDR3 spans 12 amino acids. Looked up from germline, CDR1 is SGHDT and CDR2 is YYEEEE. The CDR3 bases are TGTGCCAGCAGTCTGGGGGATGGCGTAGCTTTCTTT. It specifies CASSLGDGVAFF.

V gene TRBV27 combines with J gene TRBJ2-6; D is possibly TRBD1 or TRBD2 (7 bases each). The germline V gene has CDR1 MNHEY and CDR2 SMNVEV (reference sequence). This CDR3 is 18 amino acids long. The germline V and J ends were trimmed by 6 bases and 4 bases, with 22 bases remaining between them. The CDR3 here is CASSLSGGAQAGANVLTF. The CDR3 nucleotides read TGTGCCAGCAGCCTGTCAGGGGGGGCTCAGGCGGGGGCCAACGTCCTGACTTTC. Full variable domain (missing parts from reference TRBV27 and TRBJ2-6): EAQVTQNPRYLITVTGKKLTVTCSQNMNHEYMSWYRQDPGLGLRQIYYSMNVEVTDKGDVPEGYKVSRKEKRNFPLILESPSPNQTSLYFCASSLSGGAQAGANVLTFGAGSRLTVL.

The chain recombines TRBV20-1 with TRBJ1-2; D is possibly TRBD1 (5 bases). This CDR3 spans 11 amino acids. V was trimmed by 3 bases and J by 7 bases, leaving 9 bases between them. Germline-derived CDR1 and CDR2 are DFQATT and SNEGSKA (reference sequence). CDR3 amino acids: CSASVGLGYTF. CDR3 coding DNA: TGCAGTGCTAGTGTGGGGCTTGGCTACACCTTC.

Worth noting for this clone: This specimen includes other DNA sequences encoding the same CDR3. V is TRBV7-9 and J is TRBJ1-1; tentatively, D is TRBD1 (6 bases). The germline gives CDR1 SEHNR, CDR2 FQNEAQ (reference sequence). This CDR3 is 14 amino acids long. Trimming took off 2 bases at V and 1 base at J, with 8 bases between the two ends. The CDR3 here is CASSLLQGNTEAFF. The CDR3 DNA sequence: TGTGCCAGCAGCTTACTACAGGGGAACACTGAAGCTTTCTTT.

The genes are TRBV28 and TRBJ2-7; 9 bases agree with TRBD1. Trimming took 7 bases from V and 2 from J; bases not matched to a gene: 6. Per the germline V gene, CDR1 is MDHEN and CDR2 is SYDVKM. The CDR3 has 14 residues. The CDR3 spells CASIQRQGAYEQYF. The CDR3, as DNA: TGTGCCAGCATTCAAAGACAGGGGGCCTACGAGCAGTACTTC.

This sequence joins TRBV18 and TRBJ2-5; D is possibly TRBD1 or TRBD2 (5 bases each). The germline V gene encodes CDR1 KGHSH and CDR2 LQKENI. The CDR3 spans 16 residues. The V end was cut by 6 bases, the J end by 2 bases, with 19 bases between. The CDR3: CASSSVSGAWQETQYF. In DNA, the CDR3 is TGTGCCAGCTCCTCTGTGTCCGGGGCATGGCAAGAGACCCAGTACTTC.

The V and J genes are TRBV19 and TRBJ1-5, with TRBD1 as a possible D gene (6 bases). Trimming removed 5 bases at V and 3 bases at J, with 14 bases between. There are 15 residues in the CDR3. The germline V gene encodes CDR1 LNHDA and CDR2 SQIVND (reference sequence). The CDR3 protein is CASSRQVRYNQPQHF. DNA for the CDR3: TGTGCCAGTAGTCGACAGGTGAGGTACAATCAGCCCCAGCATTTT.

The chain employs TRBV5-5 and TRBJ1-1; perhaps TRBD1 as D (6 bases). Per the germline V gene, CDR1 is SGHKS and CDR2 is YYEKEE (reference sequence). CDR3 length equals 16 residues. V gave up 6 bases and J gave up 2 bases, with 20 bases separating them. CDR3 nucleotides: TGTGCCAGCAACGACAGGCGGTATGGCGTAAACACTGAAGCTTTCTTT. Protein product: CASNDRRYGVNTEAFF.